This T cell receptor beta chain stems from a study (TCRdb year 2016). Libraries were built with RT-PCR. Sequencing relied on an Illumina MiSeq. TCRdb's own reprocessing of the public reads used fastp at Q25 and MiXCR and kept productive beta chains. Duplicate CDR3 protein sequences are folded into a single record with the most common DNA and genes. The sample profile shows almost 700,000 distinct CDR3 sequences; 13% to 15% of them were found once. Around 3.3% of the sample is in the top ten clones. Worth noting for this clonotype: Its antigen specificity is not known. One base away there is no much larger clone; base qualities are not given.

CDR1 MDHEN and CDR2 SYDVKM are derived from the germline V gene. The CDR3 contains 16 residues, cysteine and phenylalanine counted. The kept DNA is CDR3 alone, 48 bases in frame from the first base. The junction shows trimming of 5 bases on V and 3 bases on J, plus 17 bases between the germline ends. The sequencing sample was made of memory CD4+ T cells from blood. The receptor comes from a female donor in good health, serving as a healthy control. The V and J genes are TRBV28 and TRBJ2-1; TRBD1 is perhaps the D gene, given 8 matching bases. At the DNA level, the sequence is TGTGCCAGCAGTACGGGGGGAACAGGGGGCTACAATGAGCAGTTCTTC. This encodes CASSTGGTGGYNEQFF.